This entry lists 5 T cell receptor beta chains sequenced from one sample in a study of blood T cell repertoires in COVID-19. TCRdb keeps only in-frame clones here, not all; method: immunoSEQ multiplex PCR. The sample shows a few hundred thousand clones, around nine tenths of them seen only once. Sequenced input: peripheral blood. These receptors all come from a woman in her 70s with active or convalescent COVID-19.

This clone is a singleton in its sample. The chain uses TRBV5-4 and TRBJ2-1; TRBD2 matches 7 bases. The germline CDR1 and CDR2 sequences are SGHNT and YYREEE (reference sequence). The V gene end was trimmed by 0 bases and the J gene end by 5 bases; junction bases not matched to a gene: 8. The CDR3 is made up of 16 amino acids. Written as DNA, the CDR3 is TGTGCCAGCAGCTTGGGAGCGGGGACGAATAACAATGAGCAGTTCTTC. It yields the protein CASSLGAGTNNNEQFF. Full variable domain (outside the CDR3, taken from reference TRBV5-4 and TRBJ2-1): ETGVTQSPTHLIKTRGQQVTLRCSSQSGHNTVSWYQQALGQGPQFIFQYYREEENGRGNFPPRFSGLQFPNYSSELNVNALELDDSALYLCASSLGAGTNNNEQFFGPGTRLTVL.

This sequence joins TRBV19 and TRBJ1-2, with D possibly being TRBD1 (5 bases). V shed 7 bases and J shed 5 bases, with 11 bases lying between them. Germline V gene data show CDR1 as LNHDA and CDR2 as SQIVND (reference sequence). The CDR3 is made up of 12 amino acids. The CDR3: CASTGTSYGYTF. Written as DNA, the CDR3 is TGTGCCAGTACCGGGACTTCATATGGCTACACCTTC. The complete variable domain, with remaining parts taken from reference TRBV19 and TRBJ1-2, reads DGGITQSPKYLFRKEGQNVTLSCEQNLNHDAMYWYRQDPGQGLRLIYYSQIVNDFQKGDIAEGYSVSREKKESFPLTVTSAQKNPTAFYLCASTGTSYGYTFGSGTRLTVV.

The chain combines TRBV9 with TRBJ2-3; 7 positions match TRBD2. The V and J ends lost 4 bases and 2 bases, in that order; junction bases with no gene match: 7. The germline V gene encodes CDR1 SGDLS and CDR2 YYNGEE. There are 15 residues in the CDR3. DNA of the CDR3: TGTGCCAGCAGCCCCCGGGGGGTTAACACAGATACGCAGTATTTT. It specifies CASSPRGVNTDTQYF.

This chain joins TRBV5-6 and TRBJ1-5, with D tentatively TRBD1 (5 bases). The germline V gene encodes CDR1 SGHDT and CDR2 YYEEEE. Trimming pared 0 bases from V and 8 bases from J, leaving 18 bases between. The CDR3 totals 16 residues. The CDR3 sequence: CASSLGDGGEMEPQHF. The CDR3 DNA reads as TGTGCCAGCAGCTTGGGTGACGGGGGGGAGATGGAGCCCCAGCATTTT.

This chain joins TRBV18 and TRBJ1-1; the D gene is possibly TRBD1 (5 bases). The germline V gene encodes CDR1 KGHSH and CDR2 LQKENI. The CDR3 totals 13 residues. The V and J ends lost 5 bases and 3 bases respectively, with 10 bases between them. The CDR3 spells CASSGAAHTEAFF. The CDR3 DNA is TGTGCCAGCTCAGGGGCCGCCCACACTGAAGCTTTCTTT.